This T cell receptor beta chain was found in a study of T cell responses to AZD1222 COVID-19 vaccine. Trimming took 3 bases from V and 2 from J, leaving 15 bases between them. Germline V gene data show CDR1 as SGDLS and CDR2 as YYNGEE. This CDR3 spans 15 amino acids. Clones were sequenced by immunoSEQ multiplex PCR, and TCRdb holds only the in-frame ones, with some missing. The sample includes 90,000 to 95,000 clones, approximately 91% seen only once; the top ten take roughly 21%. As to this clone: The antigen remains unidentified.

Study results and limitations: Once two AZD1222 doses were given, Spike-specific TCR breadth and depth went up.

V and J are TRBV9 and TRBJ2-7; D perhaps matches TRBD2 (8 bases). Sequenced material: peripheral blood, taken on day 0 of AZD1222 vaccination. The source is an adult in good health. CDR3 region: CASSGGGGRPYEQYF. In DNA form, the CDR3 reads TGTGCCAGCAGCGGAGGGGGCGGGAGGCCCTACGAGCAGTACTTC.